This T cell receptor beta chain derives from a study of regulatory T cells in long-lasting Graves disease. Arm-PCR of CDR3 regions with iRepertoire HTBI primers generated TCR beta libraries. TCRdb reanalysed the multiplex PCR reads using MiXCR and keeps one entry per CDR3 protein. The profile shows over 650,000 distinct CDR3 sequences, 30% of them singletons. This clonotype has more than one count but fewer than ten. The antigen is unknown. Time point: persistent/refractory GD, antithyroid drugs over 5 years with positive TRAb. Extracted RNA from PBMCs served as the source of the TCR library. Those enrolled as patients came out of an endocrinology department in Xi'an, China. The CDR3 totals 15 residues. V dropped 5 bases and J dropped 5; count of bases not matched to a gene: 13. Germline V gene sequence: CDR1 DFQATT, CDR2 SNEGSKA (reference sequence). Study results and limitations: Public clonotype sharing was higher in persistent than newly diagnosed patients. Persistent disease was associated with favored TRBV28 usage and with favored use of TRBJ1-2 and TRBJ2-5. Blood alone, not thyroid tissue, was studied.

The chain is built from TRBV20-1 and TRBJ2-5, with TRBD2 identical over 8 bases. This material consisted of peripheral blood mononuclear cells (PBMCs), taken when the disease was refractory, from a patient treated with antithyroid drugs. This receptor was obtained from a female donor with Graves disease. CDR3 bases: TGCAGTGCTGCTCTGTTTAGCGGGGAAGGGGAGACCCAGTACTTC. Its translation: CSAALFSGEGETQYF.